This entry is about one T cell receptor beta chain. This clone's antigen is unknown. Nothing much larger sits one base from this clone, and base qualities are not available. Genomic DNA was extracted from sorted cells for sequencing of the TCRbeta CDR3 region. The immunoSEQ Assay was used for sequencing of TCRbeta CDR3 regions. TCRdb took this table from immuneACCESS and kept in-frame rearrangements with V and J called. Such tables lack part of the clones; where checked against another copy, unresolved V genes explain under half of the gap, and the rest is unexplained. The sample includes 60,000 to 75,000 clones, with more than 85% observed a single time. The leading ten clones occupy about an eighth of the sample. Patients with autoimmune disease history or receiving systemic immunosuppression were excluded from the trial. Peripheral blood for TCR sequencing was collected from all dose cohorts at baseline, on cycle 4 day 1, and on cycle 7 day 1. The samples were taken from a phase I, first-in-human, multicenter, open-label dose-escalation trial of ivuxolimab. Adults with locally advanced or metastatic melanoma, renal cell carcinoma, hepatocellular carcinoma or head and neck squamous cell carcinoma were enrolled in the trial. CD4+ and CD8+ T cells were sorted separately from peripheral blood before TCR sequencing.

This entry comes from a study of OX40 agonist ivuxolimab in advanced cancers. With respect to the entire study: Ivuxolimab, which targeted the costimulatory receptor OX40 (CD134), was an agonistic, fully human IgG2 monoclonal antibody. The paper covers the monotherapy dose-escalation part of the phase I ivuxolimab trial, which included N of about 50 patients. The purpose of peripheral TCRbeta sequencing was to test whether ivuxolimab changed TCR sequence diversity and led to clonal T-cell expansion. Partial responses were achieved by three dose-escalation patients, of whom one had hepatocellular carcinoma and two had cutaneous melanoma. Among the roughly 52 dose-escalation patients, some 20 had hepatocellular carcinoma, around 15 melanoma, 9 renal cell carcinoma and 9 head and neck cancer. Intravenous ivuxolimab was administered to patients every 2 weeks at six dose levels: 0.01, 0.1, 0.3, 1.5, 3 and 10 mg/kg. Patients were allowed to have had prior anti-PD-1, anti-PD-L1 or anti-CTLA-4 therapy, and approximately 41% of the dose-escalation patients had previously received checkpoint inhibitors. The dose-escalation cohort was almost 85% male with a mean age of around 62 years, ranging from about 23 to 85.

CDR1 and CDR2 (MGHRA, YSYEKL) derive from the germline V gene. At the junction V is shortened by 0 bases and J by 0 bases, with 12 bases in between. CDR3 length: 17 amino acids, cysteine to phenylalanine. This entry keeps only the CDR3 DNA: 51 bases, framed from base 1. Broader findings and caveats from the paper: At doses of 0.1 to 3.0 mg/kg, clonal expansion of both CD4+ and CD8+ blood T cells was observed from baseline to week 6. After ivuxolimab, more expanded clones were found on average in CD8+ T cells than in CD4+ T cells. Which antigens the clonally expanded peripheral T cells were specific for was not determined. Low levels of normalized T-cell clonal expansion were also seen in some patients who did not respond. In the 0.1-3.0 mg/kg groups, partial responders had among the lowest normalized peripheral clonal expansion, particularly in CD8+ T cells.

Source: CD4+ or CD8+ T cells sorted from blood, taken in a trial of the OX40 agonist ivuxolimab. This receptor was obtained from an adult with an advanced solid tumor such as melanoma, head and neck, liver or kidney cancer. The sequence joins TRBV4-1 to TRBJ1-5; the D gene assignment is ambiguous. The DNA is as follows: TGCGCCAGCAGCCAAGATCGCTCGGGCCATAGCAATCAGCCCCAGCATTTT. It translates to CASSQDRSGHSNQPQHF.